This TCR beta chain was obtained from a study of T cells in Graves' hyperthyroidism and ophthalmopathy. Trimming at V came to 4 bases and at J to 4 bases, leaving 8 bases not matched to a gene. This CDR3 is built from 16 residues. Germline V CDR1 and CDR2: MNHNS, SASEGT. The investigators amplified TCR beta CDR3 regions from RNA transcripts. The TCR CDR3 first-round RT-PCR relied on the HTBI primer set. TCRdb passed the multiplex PCR reads through MiXCR, listing each CDR3 protein once. This table holds approximately 740,000 distinct CDR3 sequences, about 14% found once. The specimen was blood. The rearrangement joins TRBV6-1 to TRBJ2-3, with 10 bases matching TRBD2. The source of this sequence is a woman aged 18 to 35 with Graves' hyperthyroidism. DNA for the CDR3: TGTGCCAGCAGTGGGCAAAGCGGGAGGGCCGCAGATACGCAGTATTTT. Translated, it gives CASSGQSGRAADTQYF.